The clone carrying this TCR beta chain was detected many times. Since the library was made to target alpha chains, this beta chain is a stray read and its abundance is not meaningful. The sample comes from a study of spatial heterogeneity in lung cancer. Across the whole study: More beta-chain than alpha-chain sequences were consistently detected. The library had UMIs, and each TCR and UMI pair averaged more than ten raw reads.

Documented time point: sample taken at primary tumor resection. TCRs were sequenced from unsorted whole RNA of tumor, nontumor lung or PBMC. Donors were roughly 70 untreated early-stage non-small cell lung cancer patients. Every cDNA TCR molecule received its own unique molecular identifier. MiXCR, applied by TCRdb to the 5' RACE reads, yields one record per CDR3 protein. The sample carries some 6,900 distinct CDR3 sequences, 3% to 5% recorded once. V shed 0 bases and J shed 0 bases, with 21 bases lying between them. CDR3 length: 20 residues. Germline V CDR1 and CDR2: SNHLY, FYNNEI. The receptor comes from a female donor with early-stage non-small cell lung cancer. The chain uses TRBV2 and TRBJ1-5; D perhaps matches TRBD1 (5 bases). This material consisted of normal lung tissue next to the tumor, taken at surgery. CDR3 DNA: TGTGCCAGCAGTGAAGCGATGACATGGGGGGACCTTTATAGCAATCAGCCCCAGCATTTT. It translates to CASSEAMTWGDLYSNQPQHF. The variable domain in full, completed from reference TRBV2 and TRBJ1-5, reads EPEVTQTPSHQVTQMGQEVILRCVPISNHLYFYWYRQILGQKVEFLVSFYNNEISEKSEIFDDQFSVERPDGSNFTLKIRSTKLEDSAMYFCASSEAMTWGDLYSNQPQHFGDGTRLSIL.